What follows are 31 T cell receptor beta chains derived from one specimen sequenced in a study of molecular identifiers for immune sequencing clone quantification. Each CDR3 protein gets one entry after TCRdb re-called the PCR reads with MiXCR. The sample records 35,000 to 45,000 distinct CDR3 sequences, about 18% being singletons. The specimen was naive CD8+ T cells from blood, with Jurkat cell RNA spiked in. Subset described: FACS-sorted CD8+CD4-CCR7+CD45RA+ naive T cells. Source of these receptors: a human donor in good health. Some libraries in this study had Jurkat cell RNA spiked in.

This sequence joins TRBV7-9 and TRBJ2-5, with TRBD1 as a possible D gene (5 bases). V was shortened by 2 bases and J by 1 base, with 11 bases between the two germline ends. Germline CDR1 reads SEHNR; CDR2 reads FQNEAQ (reference sequence). CDR3 length: 15 residues. The CDR3 loop is CASSLLVGAQETQYF. CDR3 DNA: TGTGCCAGCAGCTTATTAGTAGGGGCCCAAGAGACCCAGTACTTC.

This clonotype was counted ten times or more. V is TRBV7-6 and J is TRBJ1-6, with a weak D call TRBD1 (6 bases). CDR3 length equals 18 residues. Germline values: CDR1 SGHVS, CDR2 FNYEAQ. V was pared by 1 base and J by 8 bases, with 21 bases between. DNA for the CDR3: TGTGCCAGCAGCTTAGACCAAGGGCCGGGGGCAGGTTATTCACCCCTCCACTTT. Translation gives CASSLDQGPGAGYSPLHF. Together with reference TRBV7-6 and TRBJ1-6, the CDR3 gives the full variable domain: GAGVSQSPRYKVTKRGQDVALRCDPISGHVSLYWYRQALGQGPEFLTYFNYEAQQDKSGLPNDRFSAERPEGSISTLTIQRTEQRDSAMYRCASSLDQGPGAGYSPLHFGNGTRLTVT.

This clonotype was seen a few times. J is TRBJ1-1 and V is TRBV29-1, with a possible D match to TRBD1 (5 bases). The germline V gene encodes CDR1 SQVTM and CDR2 ANQGSEA. This CDR3 region has 14 residues. Trimming took off 5 bases at V and 3 bases at J, with 16 bases between the two ends. CDR3 in amino acids: CSVWDARGHTEAFF. In nucleotides, the CDR3 is TGCAGCGTTTGGGACGCCCGGGGCCACACTGAAGCTTTCTTT. Supplemented by reference TRBV29-1 and TRBJ1-1, the full variable domain reads SAVISQKPSRDICQRGTSLTIQCQVDSQVTMMFWYRQQPGQSLTLIATANQGSEATYESGFVIDKFPISRPNLTFSTLTVSNMSPEDSSIYLCSVWDARGHTEAFFGQGTRLTVV.

There are many counts of this clonotype. The chain joins TRBV12-3 or TRBV12-4 to TRBJ1-1; a possible D gene is TRBD1 (6 bases). The CDR3 extends over 14 amino acids. The V end was cut by 4 bases, the J end by 11 bases, with 20 bases between. This CDR3 is CASSSLRTVFGAFF. The CDR3 nucleotides are TGTGCCAGCAGTTCCCTTCGGACAGTATTTGGGGCTTTCTTT.

The sample holds many counts of this clonotype. The chain has TRBV5-1 and TRBJ2-5; D is possibly TRBD1 or TRBD2 (6 bases each). The CDR3 spans 14 residues. Germline CDR1 reads SGHRS; CDR2 reads YFSETQ. The germline V and J ends were trimmed by 3 bases and 5 bases, with 14 bases remaining between them. CDR3 sequence: CASSSAPGAETQYF. The CDR3 DNA reads as TGCGCCAGCAGCTCTGCTCCGGGGGCGGAGACCCAGTACTTC. The full variable domain, its missing parts supplied by reference TRBV5-1 and TRBJ2-5, is KAGVTQTPRYLIKTRGQQVTLSCSPISGHRSVSWYQQTPGQGLQFLFEYFSETQRNKGNFPGRFSGRQFSNSRSEMNVSTLELGDSALYLCASSSAPGAETQYFGPGTRLLVL.

J is TRBJ2-7 and V is TRBV10-2; D ambiguous. The germline V gene encodes CDR1 WSHSY and CDR2 SAAADI. The CDR3 has 12 amino acids. Trimming shortened V by 5 bases and J by 3 bases, and 8 bases separated the two germline ends. The CDR3 sequence: CASSPSIYEQYF. The CDR3 DNA is TGCGCCAGCAGTCCATCTATCTACGAGCAGTACTTC.

Sample share makes this clonotype medium-sized. This chain uses TRBV29-1 with TRBJ2-7, with TRBD1 matching 7 bases. The CDR3 consists of 14 residues. After removal of 0 bases from V and 4 bases from J, the junction contained 6 bases not matched to a gene. Germline V gives CDR1 SQVTM, CDR2 ANQGSEA. In DNA, the CDR3 is TGCAGCGTTGAAGACAGACAGGGAAAGTACGAGCAGTACTTC. It specifies CSVEDRQGKYEQYF.

This clonotype was detected many times. This sequence joins TRBV7-9 and TRBJ2-7, with TRBD1 matching 7 bases. This CDR3 spans 13 amino acids. Germline V gives CDR1 SEHNR, CDR2 FQNEAQ (reference sequence). J gave up 3 bases and V 6 bases, and 5 bases lay outside the gene matches. DNA for the CDR3: TGTGCCAGCAGGAGGGGACAGCACTACGAGCAGTACTTC. It translates to CASRRGQHYEQYF.

This clonotype was detected ten times or more. V usage is TRBV4-3 and J usage is TRBJ2-2; possibly TRBD2 for D (5 bases). The V end lost 1 base, the J end lost 5 bases, and 8 bases lay between the germline ends. From germline, CDR1 is LGHNA and CDR2 YSLEER. This CDR3 comprises 14 residues. CDR3: CASSQVWETGELFF. The CDR3 bases are TGCGCCAGCAGCCAAGTATGGGAGACCGGGGAGCTGTTTTTT.

The CDR3: CASSPVGSGTEAFF. CDR3 sequence (DNA): TGTGCCAGCAGCCCGGTCGGCTCGGGCACTGAAGCTTTCTTT. The rearrangement joins TRBV7-2 to TRBJ1-1; D is ambiguous. This CDR3 has 14 amino acids. CDR1 is SGHTA and CDR2 is FQGNSA in the germline V gene. With 5 bases removed from V and 4 bases from J, the gap between germline ends came to 14 bases.

Details on this clonotype: Given a much more abundant clone one base away, this may be a read error. The chain carries TRBV5-1 and TRBJ2-2; 7 bases line up with TRBD1. V trimming: 4 bases; J trimming: 4 bases; junction bases outside the gene matches: 10. CDR3 length equals 16 residues. Germline assignment: CDR1 SGHRS and CDR2 YFSETQ. As DNA, the CDR3 is TGCGCCAGCAGCCTCCAGGGGACAGAGCTCACCGGGGAGCTGTTTTTT. This codes for CASSLQGTELTGELFF.

Concerning this clonotype itself: This may be a read error, as it is one base from a much larger clone. The V gene is TRBV9, the J gene TRBJ2-2, with 9 bases aligning to TRBD2. CDR1 SGDLS and CDR2 YYNGEE come from the germline V gene. The CDR3 sequence is 16 residues long. CDR3 nucleotide sequence: TGTGCCGGCAGCGTAGATAGCGGGAGTGTCACCGGGGAGCTGTTTTTT. It yields the protein CAGSVDSGSVTGELFF.

This clonotype was detected a few times. The chain links TRBV7-9 to TRBJ2-7, with D maybe TRBD2 (6 bases). Looked up from germline, CDR1 is SEHNR and CDR2 is FQNEAQ (reference sequence). Trimming pared 5 bases from V and 3 bases from J, leaving 14 bases between. The CDR3 is 14 residues long. The CDR3 DNA sequence: TGTGCCAGCAGCCCACCTAGCGAAATCTACGAGCAGTACTTC. It codes for CASSPPSEIYEQYF.

This clonotype was seen more than once but under ten times. CDR3: CSAINQPQHF. The CDR3 DNA sequence: TGCAGTGCCATTAATCAGCCCCAGCATTTT. The chain couples TRBV20-1 to TRBJ1-5, with no clear D. V shed 6 bases and J shed 4 bases, with 4 bases lying between them. CDR1 and CDR2 (germline): DFQATT, SNEGSKA (reference sequence). The length of the CDR3 is 10 residues.

At least ten counts were recorded for this clonotype. The chain uses TRBV12-3 or TRBV12-4 and TRBJ1-4; no definite D call. V dropped 7 bases and J dropped 8 bases, with 14 bases sitting between them. The CDR3 runs to 13 residues. The CDR3 sequence: CASNRGPTEKLFF. The CDR3 nucleotides read TGTGCCAGCAATCGCGGACCCACGGAAAAACTGTTTTTT.

This clonotype was counted many times. The rearrangement uses TRBV5-6 and TRBJ2-5; tentative D call: TRBD1 (6 bases). The length of the CDR3 is 15 residues. Germline-derived CDR1 and CDR2 are SGHDT and YYEEEE. V was shortened by 3 bases and J by 3 bases, with 15 bases between the two germline ends. The CDR3 is CASSYLRDNEETQYF. CDR3 coding DNA: TGTGCCAGCAGCTACCTCCGGGACAACGAAGAGACCCAGTACTTC.

This clonotype has ten or more counts. J is TRBJ2-6 and V is TRBV4-2; no firm D call. CDR1 LGHNA and CDR2 YNFKEQ come from the germline V gene. The CDR3 loop spans 18 amino acids. The V end lost 1 base, the J end lost 0 bases, and 13 bases lay between the germline ends. The CDR3 loop is CASSQVFGSLSGANVLTF. The CDR3 DNA reads TGTGCCAGCAGCCAAGTATTTGGCAGCCTCTCTGGGGCCAACGTCCTGACTTTC.

Worth noting for this clonotype: One base away lies a much larger clone, so this may be a sequencing read error. The chain employs TRBV4-3 and TRBJ2-7, with D uncertain. The CDR3 has 15 amino acids. The germline V gene has CDR1 LGHNA and CDR2 YSLEER. Trimming took off 1 base at V and 3 bases at J, with 13 bases between the two ends. The chain's CDR3 is CASSQVGTPGYEQYF. DNA for the CDR3: TGCGCCAGCAGCCAAGTGGGTACGCCCGGCTACGAGCAGTACTTC.

This clonotype was seen ten or more times. The chain is built from TRBV5-6 and TRBJ1-5; D remains unclear. Germline assignment: CDR1 SGHDT and CDR2 YYEEEE. Trimming stripped 0 bases from V and 6 bases from J, with 7 bases between. The CDR3 is made up of 13 amino acids. The DNA of the CDR3 is TGTGCCAGCAGCTTGGAGGGATCTCAGCCCCAGCATTTT. Its protein is CASSLEGSQPQHF.

This clonotype has more than one count but fewer than ten. The rearrangement joins TRBV3-1 to TRBJ1-3; a weak D match, TRBD1 (6 bases). V lost 4 bases and J 2 bases, leaving 12 bases between the germline ends. Germline lookup yields CDR1 LGHDT and CDR2 YNNKEL (reference sequence). The length of the CDR3 is 15 residues. Written as DNA, the CDR3 is TGTGCCAGCAGCCCAACGGGACAAGCTGGAAACACCATATATTTT. This translates into CASSPTGQAGNTIYF.

This clonotype came up a few times. This rearrangement joins TRBV27 to TRBJ1-5; D is unclear. The CDR3 covers 14 residues. The V end was cut by 1 base, the J end by 5 bases, with 9 bases between. From germline, CDR1 is MNHEY and CDR2 SMNVEV (reference sequence). The CDR3 bases are TGTGCCAGCAGTTTATGGGCGGGCCATCAGCCCCAGCATTTT. This sequence encodes CASSLWAGHQPQHF.

This clonotype has more than one count but fewer than ten. J is TRBJ2-7 and V is TRBV12-3 or TRBV12-4, with TRBD2 matching over 13 bases. V was clipped by 5 bases and J by 7 bases; unmatched bases: 8. The CDR3 contains 15 residues. CDR3 DNA: TGTGCCAGCAGTCCCTCCGGGACTAGCGGGGATGAGCAGTACTTC. Encoded protein: CASSPSGTSGDEQYF.

V gene TRBV28 combines with J gene TRBJ2-4; 8 bases align to TRBD2. The CDR3 loop spans 16 amino acids. The germline V gene encodes CDR1 MDHEN and CDR2 SYDVKM. The trim removed 8 bases at V and 0 bases at J, leaving 9 bases unmatched. The CDR3 here is CASPPRREVAKNIQYF. DNA for the CDR3: TGTGCCAGCCCCCCCCGGCGGGAGGTAGCCAAAAACATTCAGTACTTC. The complete variable domain, with remaining parts taken from reference TRBV28 and TRBJ2-4, reads DVKVTQSSRYLVKRTGEKVFLECVQDMDHENMFWYRQDPGLGLRLIYFSYDVKMKEKGDIPEGYSVSREKKERFSLILESASTNQTSMYLCASPPRREVAKNIQYFGAGTRLSVL.

About this clonotype: A much larger clonotype is one base distant, so this may be a read error. The chain joins TRBV6-2 or TRBV6-3 to TRBJ2-7, with D perhaps matching TRBD2 (5 bases). This CDR3 has 14 amino acids. The V end lost 4 bases, the J end lost 1 base, and 11 bases lay between the germline ends. Germline CDR1 reads MNHEY; CDR2 reads SVGEGT. Here the CDR3 reads CASSSGQRSYEQYF. The CDR3 DNA follows: TGTGCCAGCAGTTCGGGCCAGCGGTCCTACGAGCAGTACTTC.

The chain joins TRBV3-1 to TRBJ2-7; D unresolved. Germline lookup yields CDR1 LGHDT and CDR2 YNNKEL (reference sequence). Trimming removed 1 base at V and 0 bases at J, with 7 bases between. The CDR3 covers 14 residues. The CDR3: CASSQAPGSYEQYF. DNA of the CDR3: TGTGCCAGCAGCCAAGCCCCGGGCTCCTACGAGCAGTACTTC.

This clonotype has a count of ten or more. This chain joins TRBV11-2 and TRBJ2-7; TRBD2 is a possible D gene (6 bases). The length of the CDR3 is 14 residues. The V end lost 1 base, the J end lost 2 bases, and 9 bases lay between the germline ends. Looked up from germline, CDR1 is SGHAT and CDR2 is FQNNGV. As DNA, the CDR3 is TGTGCCAGCAGCTTAGGGCCGGGAGCCTACGAGCAGTACTTC. Protein product: CASSLGPGAYEQYF.

The chain employs TRBV14 and TRBJ2-3; D remains unclear. Deletions cut 2 bases from V and 1 base from J, with 4 bases between. CDR3 length equals 13 residues. Germline V CDR1 and CDR2: SGHDN, FVKESK. The CDR3 coding sequence is TGTGCCAGCAGCCAATTAGGCACAGATACGCAGTATTTT. Translation: CASSQLGTDTQYF. Filled out from reference TRBV14 and TRBJ2-3, the complete variable domain reads EAGVTQFPSHSVIEKGQTVTLRCDPISGHDNLYWYRRVMGKEIKFLLHFVKESKQDESGMPNNRFLAERTGGTYSTLKVQPAELEDSGVYFCASSQLGTDTQYFGPGTRLTVL.

This clonotype was seen repeatedly, ten times or more. The chain carries TRBV20-1 and TRBJ2-7; D may be TRBD2 (7 bases). Germline values: CDR1 DFQATT, CDR2 SNEGSKA (reference sequence). The CDR3 length is 14 residues. With 6 bases removed from V and 2 bases from J, the gap between germline ends came to 17 bases. CDR3 sequence: CSAEGEGGPYEQYF. The CDR3 bases are TGCAGTGCGGAGGGGGAGGGGGGGCCCTACGAGCAGTACTTC.

This clonotype was observed a handful of times. This chain connects TRBV5-6 to TRBJ2-2; 9 bases are shared with TRBD2. After removal of 1 base from V and 4 bases from J, the junction contained 5 bases not matched to a gene. CDR1 and CDR2 (germline): SGHDT, YYEEEE. The CDR3 spans 16 residues. Written as DNA, the CDR3 is TGTGCCAGCAGCTTGATGGGACTAGCTTCCACCGGGGAGCTGTTTTTT. It is translated as CASSLMGLASTGELFF.

This clonotype was counted at least ten times. This chain links TRBV12-3 or TRBV12-4 with TRBJ2-1, with D maybe TRBD2 (5 bases). Trimming removed 3 bases at V and 4 bases at J, with 13 bases between. The CDR3 consists of 15 residues. The CDR3 DNA reads TGTGCCAGCAGTTTCATGGGAGTCTTATACAATGAGCAGTTCTTC. It translates to CASSFMGVLYNEQFF.

This clonotype occurred a few times. V and J are TRBV10-2 and TRBJ2-1; the match to TRBD2 covers 7 bases. This CDR3 is built from 11 residues. With 3 bases clipped from V and 15 bases from J, the junction kept 5 bases outside the gene matches. Germline CDR1 WSHSY, CDR2 SAAADI. The CDR3 nucleotides read TGCGCCAGCAGTGAAGGGACTATCTCGTTCTTC. This gives the protein CASSEGTISFF.